Below are 8 T cell receptor beta chains sequenced from a single sample in a study of early T cells in non-severe SARS-CoV-2 infection (dated by TCRdb to about 2021). The receptor library was made with 5' RACE. Sequenced using a NextSeq 500. TCRdb reanalyzed the raw reads on its own, using fastp at Q25 for trimming and MiXCR for clone calling, and kept in-frame beta chains. Entries that share a CDR3 protein sequence are merged under the most common genes and DNA. Across this sample there are under 85,000 distinct CDR3 sequences, with about 5% seen only once. The ten largest clones capture roughly 7.3% of the sample. Sample: whole blood, taken at baseline. Receptor source: an adult who was a healthcare worker with PCR-confirmed SARS-CoV-2 infection or an uninfected control (not recorded which).

This clonotype came up many times. J is TRBJ2-2 and V is TRBV5-5; D perhaps matches TRBD1 (6 bases). CDR1 is SGHKS and CDR2 is YYEKEE in the germline V gene (reference sequence). This CDR3 spans 15 amino acids. Between the trimmed V and J ends, which lost 4 bases and 1 base, there was a span of 11 bases. CDR3 loop: CASSRQAENTGELFF. For the CDR3, the DNA is TGTGCCAGCAGCCGACAGGCGGAGAACACCGGGGAGCTGTTTTTT.

This clonotype was detected a few times. The gene calls are TRBV5-1 and TRBJ2-7; 7 bases are shared with TRBD1. The length of the CDR3 is 15 residues. The V gene end was trimmed by 4 bases and the J gene end by 0 bases; junction bases not matched to a gene: 7. Germline CDR1 and CDR2: SGHRS and YFSETQ. The CDR3 spells CASSTGQDVSYEQYF. The CDR3 DNA is TGCGCCAGCAGCACCGGACAGGACGTCTCCTACGAGCAGTACTTC.

The table lists this clonotype with a few counts. The chain links TRBV30 to TRBJ1-2; D is unresolved. This CDR3 has 11 amino acids. The germline gives CDR1 GTSNPN, CDR2 SVGIG (reference sequence). The V and J ends lost 5 bases and 2 bases respectively, with 6 bases between them. In nucleotides, the CDR3 is TGTGCCTGGGGGTCAAACTATGGCTACACCTTC. It codes for CAWGSNYGYTF. The full variable domain, completed using reference TRBV30 and TRBJ1-2, is SQTIHQWPATLVQPVGSPLSLECTVEGTSNPNLYWYRQAAGRGLQLLFYSVGIGQISSEVPQNLSASRPQDRQFILSSKKLLLSDSGFYLCAWGSNYGYTFGSGTRLTVV.

The chain recombines TRBV27 with TRBJ2-1; TRBD2 matches 8 bases. The CDR3 contains 15 residues. Germline CDR1 reads MNHEY; CDR2 reads SMNVEV (reference sequence). V was pared by 6 bases and J by 6 bases, with 10 bases of the junction left unmatched. The DNA of the CDR3 is TGTGCCAGCAGCTACGCTAGCGGGTGGCCCAATGAGCAGTTCTTC. Translating it yields CASSYASGWPNEQFF.

The rearrangement uses TRBV28 and TRBJ1-6, with D possibly being TRBD1 (5 bases). Trimming shortened V by 4 bases and J by 0 bases, and 19 bases separated the two germline ends. The CDR3 has 19 residues. Germline CDR1 is MDHEN and CDR2 is SYDVKM. The CDR3 sequence: CASSYPAYKGSSYNSPLHF. CDR3 sequence (DNA): TGTGCCAGCAGTTACCCCGCTTACAAGGGGAGCTCCTATAATTCACCCCTCCACTTT.

This clonotype was counted at least ten times. V usage is TRBV11-2 and J usage is TRBJ2-5, with a tentative D call TRBD2 (5 bases). Trimming stripped 3 bases from V and 7 bases from J, with 18 bases between. The CDR3 has 15 amino acids. Germline V gives CDR1 SGHAT, CDR2 FQNNGV. CDR3 coding DNA: TGTGCCAGCAGCTTGCTTACTAGTGCCGAGGGGACCCAGTACTTC. Translating gives CASSLLTSAEGTQYF.

This clonotype was detected ten times or more. The chain joins TRBV11-2 to TRBJ2-1, with 7 bases fitting TRBD1. There are 16 residues in the CDR3. J gave up 2 bases and V 5 bases, and 9 bases lay outside the gene matches. CDR1 is SGHAT and CDR2 is FQNNGV in the germline V gene. This CDR3 is CASSDSTGVAYNEQFF. CDR3 nucleotide sequence: TGTGCCAGCAGCGACTCCACAGGGGTAGCCTACAATGAGCAGTTCTTC.

This clonotype has at least ten counts. V gene TRBV12-3 or TRBV12-4 combines with J gene TRBJ2-1; D unresolved. The CDR3 extends over 15 amino acids. V was pared by 8 bases and J by 0 bases, with 14 bases between. The CDR3 here is CASSLGRGSYNEQFF. Written as DNA, the CDR3 is TGTGCCAGCTCCCTAGGGCGTGGCTCCTACAATGAGCAGTTCTTC.